This T cell receptor (beta chain) was profiled in a study of cytomegalovirus exposure and HLA in healthy donors. PCR primers comprised 60 Vbeta and 13 Jbeta primers. Per the original data handling: Around 10 million of the about 80 million unique TCR beta chains counted in a later analysis were shared. Sequenced by immunoSEQ multiplex PCR; TCRdb stores in-frame clones only, minus some. That table gives V, J and clone size, and the DNA gave D and trimming. The table includes 100,000 or so clones, just under 80% detected once. The CDR3 is 15 residues long. Germline assignment: CDR1 SQVTM and CDR2 ANQGSEA. Trimming cost V 8 bases and J 7 bases; bases outside gene matches: 15.

This receptor was taken from a male donor in good health and CMV-seronegative. The sample was PBMCs. The V call is TRBV29-1, the J call TRBJ2-5; 11 bases fit TRBD2. CDR3 nucleotides: TGCAGCTCTGGGTCTCTAGCGGGAGGCCGAGGGACCCAGTACTTC. Translated, it gives CSSGSLAGGRGTQYF.